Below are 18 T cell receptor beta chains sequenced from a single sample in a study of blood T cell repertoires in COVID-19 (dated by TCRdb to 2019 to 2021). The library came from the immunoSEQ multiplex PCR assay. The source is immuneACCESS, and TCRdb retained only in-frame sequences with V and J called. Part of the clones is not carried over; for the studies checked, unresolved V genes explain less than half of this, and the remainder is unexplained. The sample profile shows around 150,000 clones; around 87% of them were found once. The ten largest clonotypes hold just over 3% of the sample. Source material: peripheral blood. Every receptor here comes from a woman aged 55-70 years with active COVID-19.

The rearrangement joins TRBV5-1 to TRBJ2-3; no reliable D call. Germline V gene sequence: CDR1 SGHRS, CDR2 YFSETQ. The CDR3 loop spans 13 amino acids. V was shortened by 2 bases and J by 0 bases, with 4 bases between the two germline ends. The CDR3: CASSFGSTDTQYF. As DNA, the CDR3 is TGCGCCAGCAGCTTCGGGAGCACAGATACGCAGTATTTT. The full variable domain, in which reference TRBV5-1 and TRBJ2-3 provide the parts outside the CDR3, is KAGVTQTPRYLIKTRGQQVTLSCSPISGHRSVSWYQQTPGQGLQFLFEYFSETQRNKGNFPGRFSGRQFSNSRSEMNVSTLELGDSALYLCASSFGSTDTQYFGPGTRLTVL.

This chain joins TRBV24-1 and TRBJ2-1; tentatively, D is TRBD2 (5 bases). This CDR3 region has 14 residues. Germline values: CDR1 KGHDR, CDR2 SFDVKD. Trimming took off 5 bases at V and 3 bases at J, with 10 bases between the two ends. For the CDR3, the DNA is TGTGCCACCAGTGGACGGGGTTTCTACAATGAGCAGTTCTTC. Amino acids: CATSGRGFYNEQFF.

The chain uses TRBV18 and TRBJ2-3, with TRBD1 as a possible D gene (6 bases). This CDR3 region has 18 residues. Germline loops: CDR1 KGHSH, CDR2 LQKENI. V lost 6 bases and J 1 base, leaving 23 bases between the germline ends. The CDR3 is CASSPGHRRVRGTDTQYF. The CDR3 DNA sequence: TGTGCCAGCTCCCCGGGACATCGAAGGGTGAGGGGCACAGATACGCAGTATTTT.

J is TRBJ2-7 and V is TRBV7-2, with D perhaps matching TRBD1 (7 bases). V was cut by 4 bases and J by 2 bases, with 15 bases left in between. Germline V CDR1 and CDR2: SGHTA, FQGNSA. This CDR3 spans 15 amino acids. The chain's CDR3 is CASSWGDSVTYEQYF. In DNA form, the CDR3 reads TGTGCCAGCAGCTGGGGGGACAGTGTAACCTACGAGCAGTACTTC.

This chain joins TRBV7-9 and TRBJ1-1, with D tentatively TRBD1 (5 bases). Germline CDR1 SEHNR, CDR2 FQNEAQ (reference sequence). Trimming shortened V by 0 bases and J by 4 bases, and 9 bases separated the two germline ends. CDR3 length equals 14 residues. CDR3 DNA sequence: TGTGCCAGCAGCTTAGCAGGGGCGACCACTGAAGCTTTCTTT. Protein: CASSLAGATTEAFF. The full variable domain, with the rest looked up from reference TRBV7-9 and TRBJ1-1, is DTGVSQNPRHKITKRGQNVTFRCDPISEHNRLYWYRQTLGQGPEFLTYFQNEAQLEKSRLLSDRFSAERPKGSFSTLEIQRTEQGDSAMYLCASSLAGATTEAFFGQGTRLTVV.

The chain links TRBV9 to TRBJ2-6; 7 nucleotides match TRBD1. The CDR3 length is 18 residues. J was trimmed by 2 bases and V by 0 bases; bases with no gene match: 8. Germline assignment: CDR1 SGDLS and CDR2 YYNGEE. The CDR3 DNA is TGTGCCAGCAGCGTAGCTCTCCACAGGGGAACTGGGGCCAACGTCCTGACTTTC. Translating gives CASSVALHRGTGANVLTF.

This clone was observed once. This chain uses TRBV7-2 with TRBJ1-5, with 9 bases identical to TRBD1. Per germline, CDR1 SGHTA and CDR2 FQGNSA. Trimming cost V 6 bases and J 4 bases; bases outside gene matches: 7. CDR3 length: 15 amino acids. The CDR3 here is CASRMGQGENQPQHF. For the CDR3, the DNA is TGTGCCAGCAGGATGGGACAGGGCGAAAATCAGCCCCAGCATTTT.

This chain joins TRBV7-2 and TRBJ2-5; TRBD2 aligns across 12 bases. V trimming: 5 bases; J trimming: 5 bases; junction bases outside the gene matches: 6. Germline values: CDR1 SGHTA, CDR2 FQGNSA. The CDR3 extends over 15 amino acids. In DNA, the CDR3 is TGTGCCAGCAGCCCTAGGACTAGCGGGATGGAGACCCAGTACTTC. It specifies CASSPRTSGMETQYF.

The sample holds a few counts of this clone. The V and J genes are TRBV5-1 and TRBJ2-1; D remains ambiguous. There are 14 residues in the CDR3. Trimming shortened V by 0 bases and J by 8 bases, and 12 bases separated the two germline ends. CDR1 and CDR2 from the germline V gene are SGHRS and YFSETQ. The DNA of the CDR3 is TGCGCCAGCAGCTTGGGGCAGGCCACGGATGAGCAGTTCTTC. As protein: CASSLGQATDEQFF.

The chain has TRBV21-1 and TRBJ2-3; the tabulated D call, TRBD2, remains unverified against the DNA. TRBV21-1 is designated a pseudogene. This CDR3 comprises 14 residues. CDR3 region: CASSKVSGADTQYF. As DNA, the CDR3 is TGTGCCAGCAGCAAAGTTTCGGGGGCAGATACGCAGTATTTT.

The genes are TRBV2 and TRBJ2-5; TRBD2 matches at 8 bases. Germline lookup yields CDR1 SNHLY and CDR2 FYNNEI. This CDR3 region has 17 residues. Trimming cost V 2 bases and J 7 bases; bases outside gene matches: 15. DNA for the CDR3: TGTGCCAGCAGTGAATTTAGGCCGAACGGGAGGGCCGGGACCCAGTACTTC. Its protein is CASSEFRPNGRAGTQYF.

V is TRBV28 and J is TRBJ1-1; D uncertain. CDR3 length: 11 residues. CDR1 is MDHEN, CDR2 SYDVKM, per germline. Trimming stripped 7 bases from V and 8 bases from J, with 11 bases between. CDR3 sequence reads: CASTKTSEAFF. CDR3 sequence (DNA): TGTGCCAGCACCAAGACAAGCGAAGCTTTCTTT.

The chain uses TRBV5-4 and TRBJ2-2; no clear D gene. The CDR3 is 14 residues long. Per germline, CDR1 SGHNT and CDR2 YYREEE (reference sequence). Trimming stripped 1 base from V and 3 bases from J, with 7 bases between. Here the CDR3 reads CASSLSGYTGELFF. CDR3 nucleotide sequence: TGTGCCAGCAGCTTGTCCGGGTACACCGGGGAGCTGTTTTTT.

CDR3 region: CASSSSLGRSTDTQYF. CDR3 sequence (DNA): TGTGCCAGCAGCTCTTCCTTGGGGCGGAGCACAGATACGCAGTATTTT. The chain links TRBV7-3 to TRBJ2-3; D might be TRBD1 (5 bases). The CDR3 has 16 residues. The V end lost 4 bases, the J end lost 0 bases, and 14 bases lay between the germline ends. CDR1 is SGHTA and CDR2 is FQGTGA in the germline V gene. The full variable domain, rest sourced from reference TRBV7-3 and TRBJ2-3, is GAGVSQTPSNKVTEKGKYVELRCDPISGHTALYWYRQSLGQGPEFLIYFQGTGAADDSGLPNDRFFAVRPEGSVSTLKIQRTERGDSAVYLCASSSSLGRSTDTQYFGPGTRLTVL.

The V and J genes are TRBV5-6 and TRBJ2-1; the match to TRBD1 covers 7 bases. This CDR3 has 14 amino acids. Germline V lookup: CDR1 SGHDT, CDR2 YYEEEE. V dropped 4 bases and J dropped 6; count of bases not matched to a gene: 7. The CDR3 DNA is TGTGCCAGCAGCCTACAGGGGATGGGCAATGAGCAGTTCTTC. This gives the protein CASSLQGMGNEQFF.

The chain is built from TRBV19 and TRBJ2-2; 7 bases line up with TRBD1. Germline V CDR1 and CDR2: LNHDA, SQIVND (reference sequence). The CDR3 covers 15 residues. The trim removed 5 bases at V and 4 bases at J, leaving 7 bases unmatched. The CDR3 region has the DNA TGTGCCAGTAGTTGGTTGGCAGGGGGCACCGGGGAGCTGTTTTTT. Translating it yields CASSWLAGGTGELFF.

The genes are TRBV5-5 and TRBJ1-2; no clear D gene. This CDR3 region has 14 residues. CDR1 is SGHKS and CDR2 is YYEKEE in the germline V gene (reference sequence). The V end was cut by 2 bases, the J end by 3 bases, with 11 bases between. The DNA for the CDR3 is TGTGCCAGCAGCTTACGTCAGGTAGACTATGGCTACACCTTC. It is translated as CASSLRQVDYGYTF.

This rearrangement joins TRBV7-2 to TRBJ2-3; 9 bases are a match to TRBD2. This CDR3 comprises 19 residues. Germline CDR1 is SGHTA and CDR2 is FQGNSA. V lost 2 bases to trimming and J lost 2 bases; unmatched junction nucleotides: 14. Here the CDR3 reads CASSLFSLVASGITDTQYF. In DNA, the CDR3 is TGTGCCAGCAGCTTATTCTCTTTGGTTGCTAGCGGGATCACAGATACGCAGTATTTT.